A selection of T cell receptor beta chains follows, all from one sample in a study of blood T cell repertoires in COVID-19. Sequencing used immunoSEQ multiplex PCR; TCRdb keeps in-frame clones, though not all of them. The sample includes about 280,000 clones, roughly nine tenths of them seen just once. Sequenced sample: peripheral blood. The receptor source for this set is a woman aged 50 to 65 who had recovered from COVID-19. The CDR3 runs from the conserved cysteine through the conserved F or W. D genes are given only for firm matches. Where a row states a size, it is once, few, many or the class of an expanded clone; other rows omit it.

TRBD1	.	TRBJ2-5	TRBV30	CAWETGRETQYF	TGTGCCTGGGAGACAGGGAGAGAGACCCAGTACTTC
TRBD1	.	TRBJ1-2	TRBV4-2	CASSHEISQDREGGYTF	TGTGCCAGCAGCCACGAAATTTCTCAGGACAGGGAGGGCGGCTACACCTTC
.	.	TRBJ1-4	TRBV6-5	CASTHLQGEKLFF	TGTGCCAGCACCCACCTACAGGGAGAAAAACTGTTTTTT
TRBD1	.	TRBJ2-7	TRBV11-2	CASRKNTGTGFYEQYF	TGTGCCAGCAGAAAGAACACCGGGACAGGCTTCTACGAGCAGTACTTC
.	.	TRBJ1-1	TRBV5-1	CASSRRGNTEAFF	TGCGCCAGCAGCCGCAGGGGGAACACTGAAGCTTTCTTT
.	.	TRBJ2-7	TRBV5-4	CASSFRSSYEQYF	TGTGCCAGCAGCTTTCGGAGCTCCTACGAGCAGTACTTC
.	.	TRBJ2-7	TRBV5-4	CASSLYAGSVPAF	TGTGCCAGCAGCTTGTATGCCGGGTCGGTTCCCGCCTTC
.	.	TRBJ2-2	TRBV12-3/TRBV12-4	CASSFPGGELFF	TGTGCCAGCAGTTTCCCGGGCGGGGAGCTGTTTTTT
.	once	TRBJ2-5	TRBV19	CASRNNAYQETQYF	TGTGCCAGTAGAAATAACGCGTACCAAGAGACCCAGTACTTC
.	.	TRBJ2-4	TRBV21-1	CASSLHTEVRDKNIQYF	TGTGCCAGCAGCCTCCATACGGAGGTTAGGGACAAAAACATTCAGTACTTC
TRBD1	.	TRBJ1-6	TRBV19	CASSRQGASSPLHF	TGTGCCAGTAGTAGACAGGGCGCAAGTTCACCCCTCCACTTT
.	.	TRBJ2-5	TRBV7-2	CASTDPGVGETQYF	TGTGCCAGCACCGACCCGGGGGTCGGTGAGACCCAGTACTTC
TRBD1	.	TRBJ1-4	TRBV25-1	CARQTGSNEKLFF	TGTGCCAGACAGACAGGGAGCAATGAAAAACTGTTTTTT
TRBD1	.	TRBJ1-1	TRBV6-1	CASSGVGGQGRRNTEAFF	TGTGCCAGCAGTGGGGTGGGGGGACAGGGTCGTCGGAACACTGAAGCTTTCTTT
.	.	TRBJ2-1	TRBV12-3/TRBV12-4	CASSFPPRGEQFF	TGTGCCAGCAGTTTCCCACCCAGGGGTGAGCAGTTCTTC
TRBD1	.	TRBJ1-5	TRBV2	CASGEGTGGVQPQHF	TGTGCCAGCGGAGAGGGGACAGGGGGCGTTCAGCCCCAGCATTTT
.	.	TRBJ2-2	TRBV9	CASSVVGASGELFF	TGTGCCAGCAGCGTTGTGGGGGCTTCCGGGGAGCTGTTTTTT